One and the same sample provided the 10 T cell receptor beta chains below, sequenced in a study of memory CD4+ T cells and cytomegalovirus serostatus. Single viable CD3+CD4+CD8-CD45RO+ cells were sorted as the memory CD4+ T cells. Profiling relied on immunoSEQ multiplex PCR, and the TCRdb table lists in-frame clones only, not all of them. The sample contains 41,000 or so clones, more than 75% of which appear only once. Material for sequencing was memory CD4+ T cells from blood. The receptors originated from an adult in good health and CMV-seronegative.

This clone occurred once. The rearrangement links TRBV5-8 to TRBJ2-5; 7 nucleotides match TRBD2. The germline gives CDR1 SGHTS, CDR2 YDEGEE. J lost 3 bases, V lost 5 bases, and 10 bases had no gene match. The CDR3 length is 15 residues. The CDR3 coding sequence is TGTGCCAGCAGACGGCCCTCTAGCGGTGAAGAGACCCAGTACTTC. It codes for CASRRPSSGEETQYF. Based on the CDR3 plus reference TRBV5-8 and TRBJ2-5, the full variable domain is EAGVTQSPTHLIKTRGQQATLRCSPISGHTSVYWYQQALGLGLQFLLWYDEGEERNRGNFPPRFSGRQFPNYSSELNVNALELEDSALYLCASRRPSSGEETQYFGPGTRLLVL.

This chain links TRBV29-1 with TRBJ2-2; D is unresolved. V lost 4 bases, J lost 7 bases, and 10 bases lay in between. The length of the CDR3 is 12 residues. In germline, CDR1 is SQVTM, CDR2 ANQGSEA. CDR3 residues: CSVGSEIGELFF. CDR3 coding DNA: TGCAGCGTTGGTTCAGAAATCGGGGAGCTGTTTTTT.

In the case of this clone: The sample has other DNA sequences that encode this CDR3 too. V gene TRBV11-2 combines with J gene TRBJ1-1, with D unresolved. Per germline, CDR1 SGHAT and CDR2 FQNNGV. Trimming took off 2 bases at V and 1 base at J, with 8 bases between the two ends. The CDR3 covers 14 residues. The CDR3 here is CASSLQAGNTEAFF. The DNA for the CDR3 is TGTGCCAGCAGCTTACAGGCGGGGAACACTGAAGCTTTCTTT.

This chain links TRBV6-1 with TRBJ2-5; 7 bases are a match to TRBD2. V shed 5 bases, J shed 4 bases, and the junction held 10 bases outside the gene matches. The CDR3 runs to 15 residues. CDR1 and CDR2 (germline): MNHNS, SASEGT. CDR3 region: CASSRKSGGGETQYF. In DNA, the CDR3 is TGTGCCAGCAGTCGGAAATCGGGGGGTGGAGAGACCCAGTACTTC.

This clone was seen only once. The rearrangement joins TRBV19 to TRBJ2-2; D might be TRBD1 (5 bases). V lost 3 bases and J lost 3, with 14 bases in between. From germline, CDR1 is LNHDA and CDR2 SQIVND (reference sequence). This CDR3 is built from 16 residues. The CDR3 region has the DNA TGTGCCAGTAGTATGATAGGGGAACGAGACACCGGGGAGCTGTTTTTT. This codes for CASSMIGERDTGELFF.

The J gene is TRBJ2-5, the V gene TRBV30; 8 positions match TRBD2. With V trimmed by 7 bases and J by 3 bases, 4 bases remained unmatched. Germline V CDR1 and CDR2: GTSNPN, SVGIG (reference sequence). The CDR3 consists of 12 residues. The CDR3 coding sequence is TGTGCCTCCGGGAGGGACGAAGAGACCCAGTACTTC. Protein: CASGRDEETQYF.

The rearrangement joins TRBV6-1 to TRBJ1-5, with 8 bases fitting TRBD1. This CDR3 is 16 amino acids long. Germline CDR1 MNHNS, CDR2 SASEGT. V dropped 3 bases and J dropped 0; count of bases not matched to a gene: 4. For the CDR3, the DNA is TGTGCCAGCAGTGAGGGAACAGGGGGTAGCAATCAGCCCCAGCATTTT. Encoded protein: CASSEGTGGSNQPQHF.

The chain uses TRBV19 and TRBJ1-5, with D possibly matching TRBD1 (6 bases). The CDR3 is 13 residues long. CDR1 and CDR2 (germline): LNHDA, SQIVND (reference sequence). V was trimmed by 5 bases and J by 6 bases, leaving 11 bases between them. CDR3 DNA sequence: TGTGCCAGTAGTGTCACAGGGTTTCAGCCCCAGCATTTT. It is translated as CASSVTGFQPQHF.

The chain links TRBV4-1 to TRBJ1-4; 10 bases map to TRBD1. The CDR3 contains 15 residues. J lost 7 bases, V lost 5 bases, and 7 bases had no gene match. CDR1 and CDR2 (germline): MGHRA, YSYEKL. Here the CDR3 reads CASSDWTGGGEKLFF. DNA for the CDR3: TGCGCCAGCAGCGATTGGACAGGGGGGGGTGAAAAACTGTTTTTT.

This chain joins TRBV30 and TRBJ2-5; 7 bases align to TRBD2. Germline V gene lookup returns CDR1 GTSNPN and CDR2 SVGIG (reference sequence). V trimming: 2 bases; J trimming: 5 bases; junction bases outside the gene matches: 5. The CDR3 has 13 residues. The CDR3 protein is CAWSSGTGETQYF. The CDR3 bases are TGTGCCTGGAGTAGCGGGACCGGGGAGACCCAGTACTTC.